This T cell receptor (beta chain) was profiled in a study of blood T cell repertoires in COVID-19. CDR3 length: 15 residues. V trimming: 6 bases; J trimming: 3 bases; junction bases outside the gene matches: 6. The germline CDR1 and CDR2 sequences are LNHDA and SQIVND (reference sequence). Produced via immunoSEQ multiplex PCR; TCRdb's table is partial and in-frame only. The sample lists 85,000 to 130,000 clones; 70% to 90% were seen once. The chain uses TRBV19 and TRBJ2-1; 9 positions agree with TRBD2. This clonotype was obtained from a woman aged 50 to 60 who had recovered from COVID-19. Sample: PBMCs or T cells enriched from blood (not recorded which). The CDR3 region has the DNA TGTGCCAGTAGGAGCCTAGCGGGAATCTACAATGAGCAGTTCTTC. Translating gives CASRSLAGIYNEQFF. Drawing the rest from reference TRBV19 and TRBJ2-1, the complete variable domain is DGGITQSPKYLFRKEGQNVTLSCEQNLNHDAMYWYRQDPGQGLRLIYYSQIVNDFQKGDIAEGYSVSREKKESFPLTVTSAQKNPTAFYLCASRSLAGIYNEQFFGPGTRLTVL.